The rows below give T cell receptor beta chains drawn from one sample of a study of T cells after yellow fever vaccination. MiXCR, applied by TCRdb to the 5' RACE reads, yields one record per CDR3 protein. This sample carries around 180,000 distinct CDR3 sequences, roughly 6.2% of them seen once, and the ten largest clones take 2.9%. This sample comprised CD4+ T cells sorted from PBMCs, obtained on the day of the first yellow fever vaccination. The receptors derive from a man aged 18 to 30 who received the YFV17D yellow fever vaccine. Both conserved end residues are part of each CDR3. D genes are given only for firm matches. The size field reads once, few, many, or a class for an expanded clone.

TRBV20-1,-,few,TRBJ2-7,TGCAGTCCTTGGCGCTCCGAGCAGTACTTC,CSPWRSEQYF
TRBV7-6,TRBD2,many,TRBJ2-5,TGTGCCAGCAGCTTTGGCGGGGGGATAGCAGAGACCCAGTACTTC,CASSFGGGIAETQYF
TRBV19,-,few,TRBJ2-3,TGTGCCAGTAGTCTGACTCGGGACCCCACAGATACGCAGTATTTT,CASSLTRDPTDTQYF
TRBV12-3/TRBV12-4,TRBD1,few,TRBJ1-2,TGTGCCAGCAGGGCGGGACAGGGGAACTATGGCTACACCTTC,CASRAGQGNYGYTF
TRBV2,-,few,TRBJ2-1,TGTGCCAGCAGTGCGGTTCCTGAGGCTGAGCAGTTCTTC,CASSAVPEAEQFF
TRBV15,-,many,TRBJ2-5,TGTGCCACCAGCAGAGACGCATCTAAAGAGACCCAGTACTTC,CATSRDASKETQYF
TRBV29-1,-,many,TRBJ2-2,TGCAGCGTCCCAGGGACCACGAACACCGGGGAGCTGTTTTTT,CSVPGTTNTGELFF
TRBV20-1,TRBD1,many,TRBJ2-5,TGCAGTGCTAGGGGTGACAGGGGTAGAGAGACCCAGTACTTC,CSARGDRGRETQYF
TRBV12-3/TRBV12-4,-,many,TRBJ1-1,TGTGCCAGCAGGGGCATGAACACTGAAGCTTTCTTT,CASRGMNTEAFF
TRBV12-3/TRBV12-4,-,many,TRBJ1-2,TGTGCCAGCAGTTTGGGGGAGTATGGCTACACCTTC,CASSLGEYGYTF
TRBV12-5,-,many,TRBJ1-5,TGTGCTAGTGGTTTGTCCCTATCGTCCTATAGCAATCAGCCCCAGCATTTT,CASGLSLSSYSNQPQHF
TRBV4-3,TRBD1,many,TRBJ2-6,TGCGCCAGCAGCCAAGGCGGACAGGTCTCTGGGGCCAACGTCCTGACTTTC,CASSQGGQVSGANVLTF
TRBV3-1,TRBD2,few,TRBJ2-1,TGTGCCAGCAGCCCCTCGGAGCGGGGGAATGAGCAGTTCTTC,CASSPSERGNEQFF
TRBV30,-,many,TRBJ2-2,TGTGCCTGGAGTGTCGGGAGTAGCGACACCGGGGAGCTGTTTTTT,CAWSVGSSDTGELFF
TRBV27,-,many,TRBJ2-5,TGTGCCAGCAGCTTCGGGCCGTATAAAGAGACCCAGTACTTC,CASSFGPYKETQYF
TRBV5-1,-,many,TRBJ2-5,TGCGCCAGCAGCTTGGACCAAGAGACCCAGTACTTC,CASSLDQETQYF
TRBV7-2,-,many,TRBJ2-3,TGTGCCAGCAGCTTAGGGGGATCGGATACGCAGTATTTT,CASSLGGSDTQYF
TRBV5-6,-,few,TRBJ2-1,TGTGCCAGCAGCCCCCAGACAGGCAGTACCTACAATGAGCAGTTCTTC,CASSPQTGSTYNEQFF